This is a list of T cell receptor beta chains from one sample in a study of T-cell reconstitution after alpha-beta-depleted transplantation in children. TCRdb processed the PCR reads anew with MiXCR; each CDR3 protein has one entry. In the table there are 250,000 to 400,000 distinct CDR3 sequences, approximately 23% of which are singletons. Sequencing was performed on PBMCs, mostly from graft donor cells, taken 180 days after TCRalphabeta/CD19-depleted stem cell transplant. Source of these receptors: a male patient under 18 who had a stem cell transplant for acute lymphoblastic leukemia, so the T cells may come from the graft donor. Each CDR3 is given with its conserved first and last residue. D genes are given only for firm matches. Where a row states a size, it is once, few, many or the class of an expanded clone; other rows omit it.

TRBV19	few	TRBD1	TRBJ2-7	TGTGCCAGTAGTCCGCGGACAGGGAGGAACGAGCAGTACTTC	CASSPRTGRNEQYF
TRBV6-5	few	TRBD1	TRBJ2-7	TGTGCCAGCAGTTACGACAGGGGGTCCTACGAGCAGTACTTC	CASSYDRGSYEQYF
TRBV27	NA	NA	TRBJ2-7	TGTGCCAGCAGGGGACGGGCGCTGTACGAGCAGTACTTC	CASRGRALYEQYF
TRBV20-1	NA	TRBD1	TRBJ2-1	TGCAGTGCTAGCCCGGGACAGGTGCCCTACAATGAGCAGTTCTTC	CSASPGQVPYNEQFF
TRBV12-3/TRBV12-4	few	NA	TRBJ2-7	TGTGCCAGCAGCCCTATGCCGCGGGAGCAGTACTTC	CASSPMPREQYF
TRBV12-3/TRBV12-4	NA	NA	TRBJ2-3	TGTGCCAGCTCCCTGGAGGGGGATGGTACAGATACGCAGTATTTT	CASSLEGDGTDTQYF
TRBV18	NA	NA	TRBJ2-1	TGTGCCAGCTCACCACCCCACGAACAATACAATGAGCAGTTCTTC	CASSPPHEQYNEQFF
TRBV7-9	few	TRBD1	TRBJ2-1	TGTGCCAGCAGCCCGAAACAGGGGTACAACAATGAGCAGTTCTTC	CASSPKQGYNNEQFF
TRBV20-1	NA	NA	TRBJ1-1	TGCAGTGCTAGGAGGTTAAAGAACACTGAAGCTTTCTTT	CSARRLKNTEAFF
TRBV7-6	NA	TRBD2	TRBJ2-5	TGTGCCAGCAGCTATCGCGGGAGGGCCGGGGAGACCCAGTACTTC	CASSYRGRAGETQYF
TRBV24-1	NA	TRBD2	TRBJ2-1	TGTGCCACCAGTGATAGCGGGAGTTACAATGAGCAGTTCTTC	CATSDSGSYNEQFF
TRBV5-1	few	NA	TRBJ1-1	TGCGCCAGCAGCATTACAGGGTCTGGGAGGACTGAAGCTTTCTTT	CASSITGSGRTEAFF
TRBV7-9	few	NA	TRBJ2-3	TGTGCCAGCAGCCCAACCTGGGATACGCAGTATTTT	CASSPTWDTQYF
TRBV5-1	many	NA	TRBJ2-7	TGCGCCAGCAGCTTAGGCCCCGCGGACGAGCAGTACTTC	CASSLGPADEQYF